The clone carrying this T cell receptor beta chain has ten or more counts. The sample originates from a study of T-cell reconstitution after alpha-beta-depleted transplantation in children. The CDR3 is 13 residues long. Germline CDR1 is SEHNR and CDR2 is FQNEAQ (reference sequence). V lost 5 bases and J lost 3, with 8 bases in between. Unique molecular identifiers were incorporated during preparation of the TCRbeta library. A single record per CDR3 protein comes from TCRdb applying MiXCR to the PCR reads. The table has hundreds of thousands of distinct CDR3 sequences, roughly 10% seen once. This clonotype originated in a human donor who donated a stem cell graft to a child with acute lymphoblastic leukemia. J is TRBJ1-5 and V is TRBV7-9; unclear D gene. The sample was PBMCs from the stem cell graft donor, taken from the stem cell graft. The CDR3 spells CASSPTANQPQHF. The CDR3 nucleotides read TGTGCCAGCAGCCCTACTGCCAATCAGCCCCAGCATTTT.